These 18 T cell receptor beta chains were all obtained from the same sample, sequenced in a study of T cell repertoires in cytomegalovirus infection. Their antigens are not known. MiXCR, run by TCRdb on the reads, gives a single entry per CDR3 protein. This table holds roughly 860,000 distinct CDR3 sequences, about 31% found once. The source material was cultured CD8+ T cells from PBMCs, sampled from culture after CMV antigen stimulation. The receptors were sampled from a human donor in good health (CMV status not recorded). Some clones in this sample may be carry-over from other donors' samples.

The gene calls are TRBV15 and TRBJ2-7, with 12 positions matching TRBD2. Germline loops: CDR1 LNHNV, CDR2 YYDKDF (reference sequence). V gave up 1 base and J gave up 6 bases; unmatched junction bases: 7. The CDR3 extends over 16 amino acids. Here the CDR3 reads CATSRATTGLAGEQYV. The CDR3 DNA is TGTGCCACCAGCAGAGCGACAACGGGACTAGCGGGCGAGCAGTACGTC.

This clonotype was seen a few times. The V and J genes are TRBV7-9 and TRBJ2-1, with 7 bases lining up with TRBD2. From germline, CDR1 is SEHNR and CDR2 FQNEAQ (reference sequence). The CDR3 is made up of 16 amino acids. The trim removed 4 bases at V and 1 base at J, leaving 7 bases unmatched. The CDR3 DNA follows: TGTGCCAGCAGCTCTTCGGCGGGGGAGTCCTACAATGAGCAGTTCTTC. Residues: CASSSSAGESYNEQFF.

There are many counts of this clonotype. CDR3 bases: TGTGCCAGCAGCTTACGGGCAGGCAACGTGCACGAGCAGTACTTC. Amino acid sequence: CASSLRAGNVHEQYF. V and J are TRBV7-2 and TRBJ2-7; unclear D gene. The CDR3 covers 15 residues. Looked up from germline, CDR1 is SGHTA and CDR2 is FQGNSA. V was cut by 2 bases and J by 5 bases, with 16 bases left in between.

The chain is built from TRBV7-6 and TRBJ2-3; TRBD2 agrees at 10 bases. The CDR3 is 17 amino acids. CDR1 and CDR2 (germline): SGHVS, FNYEAQ. Trimming at V came to 5 bases and at J to 2 bases, leaving 10 bases not matched to a gene. The CDR3: CASSAGLAGDYTDTQYF. CDR3 DNA sequence: TGTGCCAGCAGCGCTGGGCTAGCGGGGGATTACACAGATACGCAGTATTTT.

The J gene is TRBJ2-7, the V gene TRBV6-2 or TRBV6-3; 12 bases align to TRBD1. J lost 4 bases, V lost 5 bases, and 12 bases had no gene match. This CDR3 spans 17 amino acids. Per the germline V gene, CDR1 is MNHEY and CDR2 is SVGEGT. CDR3: CASSKLQGQGARYEQYV. The CDR3 DNA follows: TGTGCCAGCAGTAAGCTTCAGGGACAGGGGGCGCGATACGAGCAGTACGTC.

On this clonotype: A much larger clone differs by one base, so this may be a read error. Because it lacks the conserved phenylalanine or tryptophan at the end, this CDR3 is likely a read error. This sequence joins TRBV7-6 and TRBJ2-1, with D perhaps TRBD2 (5 bases). The V gene's germline CDR1 is SGHVS and CDR2 FNYEAQ. This CDR3 has 15 amino acids. Trimming cost V 5 bases and J 0 bases, with 11 bases left between them. CDR3 amino acids: CASSPRALSYNEQFL. CDR3 in DNA: TGTGCCAGCAGCCCGAGGGCACTCTCCTACAATGAGCAGTTCTTG.

This clonotype was seen many times. The chain carries TRBV7-9 and TRBJ1-2, with TRBD1 as a possible D gene (5 bases). The V gene's germline CDR1 is SEHNR and CDR2 FQNEAQ (reference sequence). The CDR3 runs 15 residues. Trimming removed 5 bases at V and 4 bases at J, with 17 bases between. CDR3 region: CASSPRDRPTYGYTF. The DNA for the CDR3 is TGTGCCAGCAGCCCCCGGGACCGACCGACCTATGGCTACACCTTC.

The chain couples TRBV29-1 to TRBJ1-1; TRBD1 agrees at 8 bases. Germline lookup yields CDR1 SQVTM and CDR2 ANQGSEA. J was trimmed by 0 bases and V by 0 bases; bases with no gene match: 6. The CDR3 length is 16 residues. Here the CDR3 DNA reads TGCAGCGTTGAAGATCTCAGGGGGCGGATGAACACTGAAGCTTTCTTT. This encodes CSVEDLRGRMNTEAFF. Full variable domain (rest looked up from reference TRBV29-1 and TRBJ1-1): SAVISQKPSRDICQRGTSLTIQCQVDSQVTMMFWYRQQPGQSLTLIATANQGSEATYESGFVIDKFPISRPNLTFSTLTVSNMSPEDSSIYLCSVEDLRGRMNTEAFFGQGTRLTVV.

This sequence joins TRBV24-1 and TRBJ2-1; the D is unclear. V was cut by 9 bases and J by 6 bases, with 14 bases left in between. Germline lookup yields CDR1 KGHDR and CDR2 SFDVKD. CDR3 size: 13 residues. CDR3 region: CATSERASNEQFF. CDR3 bases: TGTGCCACCTCCGAACGGGCCTCCAATGAGCAGTTCTTC.

V is TRBV2 and J is TRBJ1-2; 7 bases are shared with TRBD1. Per the germline V gene, CDR1 is SNHLY and CDR2 is FYNNEI. V was clipped by 5 bases and J by 4 bases; unmatched bases: 10. The CDR3 contains 15 residues. DNA for the CDR3: TGTGCCAGCAGTCCTCGGGACAGCCCATTCTATGGCTACACCTTC. Translated, it gives CASSPRDSPFYGYTF.

This clonotype has ten or more counts. The J gene is TRBJ2-3, the V gene TRBV7-9; no reliable D call. V was trimmed by 0 bases and J by 5 bases, leaving 6 bases between them. CDR1 SEHNR and CDR2 FQNEAQ come from the germline V gene (reference sequence). CDR3 length: 13 residues. The CDR3 DNA reads as TGTGCCAGCAGCTTAGCTCCCGAAGATACGCAGTATTTT. It specifies CASSLAPEDTQYF.

This chain connects TRBV25-1 to TRBJ1-2; D perhaps matches TRBD1 (5 bases). Deletions cut 3 bases from V and 8 bases from J, with 13 bases between. In germline, CDR1 is MGHDK, CDR2 SYGVNS. This CDR3 has 13 amino acids. The CDR3 protein is CASSDWAGRGYTF. CDR3 nucleotides: TGTGCCAGCAGTGACTGGGCAGGGCGCGGCTACACCTTC.

As to this clonotype: A much larger clone differs by one base, so this may be a read error. The J gene is TRBJ2-7, the V gene TRBV7-9; possible D gene TRBD1, 5 bases. The germline V gene encodes CDR1 SEHNR and CDR2 FQNEAQ (reference sequence). The CDR3 runs to 13 residues. The V and J ends lost 5 bases and 5 bases respectively, with 13 bases between them. This chain's CDR3 is CASSLYRKDEQYF. DNA for the CDR3: TGTGCCAGCAGCCTCTACAGGAAGGACGAGCAGTACTTC.

This clonotype was seen repeatedly, ten times or more. The chain couples TRBV7-6 to TRBJ2-1; no definite D call. V lost 5 bases and J 4 bases, leaving 12 bases between the germline ends. This CDR3 has 14 amino acids. Germline V lookup: CDR1 SGHVS, CDR2 FNYEAQ. The CDR3 DNA reads as TGTGCCAGCAGCATCAGCTGGGGTTACAATGAGCAGTTCTTC. Protein product: CASSISWGYNEQFF.

This clonotype was seen ten or more times. This chain joins TRBV7-9 and TRBJ1-1, with 11 bases matching TRBD1. V dropped 2 bases and J dropped 10; count of bases not matched to a gene: 6. Germline CDR1 is SEHNR and CDR2 is FQNEAQ (reference sequence). There are 14 residues in the CDR3. This CDR3 is CASSLSGDRGRAFF. The CDR3, as DNA: TGTGCCAGCAGCTTATCGGGGGACAGGGGGAGAGCTTTCTTT.

The chain combines TRBV15 with TRBJ1-1; 7 positions agree with TRBD1. From germline, CDR1 is LNHNV and CDR2 YYDKDF (reference sequence). This CDR3 comprises 15 residues. Trimming cost V 0 bases and J 7 bases; bases outside gene matches: 8. CDR3 DNA sequence: TGTGCCACCAGCAGAGAGACAGGGACAGAAATTGAAGCTTTCTTT. Its protein is CATSRETGTEIEAFF.

J is TRBJ2-1 and V is TRBV12-3 or TRBV12-4; a weak D match, TRBD2 (6 bases). V lost 10 bases to trimming and J lost 7 bases, with 17 bases between them. This CDR3 is 13 amino acids long. CDR3 amino acids: CAIAGPTRNEQFF. The CDR3 DNA reads TGTGCCATCGCGGGACCTACTCGGAATGAGCAGTTCTTC.

This clonotype was detected only a few times. The chain joins TRBV10-3 to TRBJ2-7; perhaps TRBD1 as D (5 bases). Per germline, CDR1 ENHRY and CDR2 SYGVKD. This CDR3 region has 14 residues. V shed 4 bases and J shed 3 bases, with 13 bases lying between them. As DNA, the CDR3 is TGTGCCATCAGTGGTCCAGGGTTGGGCTACGAGCAGTACTTC. It codes for CAISGPGLGYEQYF.